This T cell receptor (beta chain) was sequenced for a study of cytomegalovirus exposure and HLA in healthy donors. Overall study findings and caveats: Researchers reported that a few CMV-associated chains were confirmed in vitro as CMV antigen-specific.

This table comes from immunoSEQ multiplex PCR, and its TCRdb copy is limited to in-frame clones, with some not included. The sample has about 100,000 clones, 90% to 97% seen once. The germline V gene has CDR1 SGHTA and CDR2 FQGTGA. The CDR3 runs 13 residues. Trimming removed 3 bases from V and 3 bases from J, with 7 bases in between. To note about this clone: What it binds is not known.

The chain is built from TRBV7-3 and TRBJ2-3, with D unresolved. The sequencing input was PBMCs. The clonotype comes from a woman in her late teens or twenties in good health and CMV-seronegative. The CDR3 protein is CASSFLYTDTQYF. The CDR3 bases are TGTGCCAGCAGCTTCCTATATACAGATACGCAGTATTTT.